The source of this T cell receptor beta chain is a study of cytomegalovirus exposure and HLA in healthy donors. Overall study: An early release of data contained 75 million to 90 million unique TCRs, which came from HLA-typed donors. Findings and caveats of the study: Later on, an analysis tied around 17,000 TCR beta sequences to HLA alleles at 0.05 false discovery rate. 87-base-pair reads could not separate some V segments, including TRBV6-2 and TRBV6-3. The availability of immune exposure information extended only to CMV serostatus.

For this clone: Its antigen is currently unknown.

The primer mix had 60 Vbeta and 13 Jbeta primers. Profiled with immunoSEQ multiplex PCR; TCRdb holds only in-frame clones, not every one. The sample lists 100,000 to 150,000 clones, about 79% occurring once. Germline CDR1 reads ENHRY; CDR2 reads SYGVKD. The CDR3 consists of 12 residues. Trimming removed 4 bases at V and 5 bases at J, with 8 bases between. Input material: PBMCs. The origin of this receptor is a woman aged 45-60 years in good health and CMV-seronegative. The rearrangement joins TRBV10-3 to TRBJ2-5; maybe TRBD1 (6 bases). CDR3 residues: CAISGDTETQYF. DNA for the CDR3: TGTGCCATCAGTGGGGACACGGAGACCCAGTACTTC.